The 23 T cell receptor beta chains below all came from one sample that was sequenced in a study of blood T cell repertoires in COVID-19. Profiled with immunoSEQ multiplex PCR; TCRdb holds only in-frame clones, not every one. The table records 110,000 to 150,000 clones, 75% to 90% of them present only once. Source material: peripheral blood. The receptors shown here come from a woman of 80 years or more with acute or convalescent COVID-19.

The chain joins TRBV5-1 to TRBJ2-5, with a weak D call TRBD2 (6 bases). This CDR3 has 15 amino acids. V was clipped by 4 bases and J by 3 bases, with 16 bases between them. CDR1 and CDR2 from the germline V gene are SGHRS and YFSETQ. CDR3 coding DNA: TGCGCCAGCAGCGGAGGGACTGCCGGGGAAGAGACCCAGTACTTC. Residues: CASSGGTAGEETQYF.

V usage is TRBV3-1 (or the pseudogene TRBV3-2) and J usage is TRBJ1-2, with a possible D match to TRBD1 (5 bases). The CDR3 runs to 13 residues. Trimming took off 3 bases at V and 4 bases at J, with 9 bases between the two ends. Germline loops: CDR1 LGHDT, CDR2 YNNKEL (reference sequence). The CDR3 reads CASSQGLGYGYTF. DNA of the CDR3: TGTGCCAGCAGCCAGGGACTTGGCTATGGCTACACCTTC.

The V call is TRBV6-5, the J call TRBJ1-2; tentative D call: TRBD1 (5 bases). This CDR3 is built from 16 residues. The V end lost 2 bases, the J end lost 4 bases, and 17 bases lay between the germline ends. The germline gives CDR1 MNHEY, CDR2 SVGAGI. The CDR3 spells CASSYLLQGLIYGYTF. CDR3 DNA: TGTGCCAGCAGTTACCTTCTGCAGGGTCTGATCTATGGCTACACCTTC.

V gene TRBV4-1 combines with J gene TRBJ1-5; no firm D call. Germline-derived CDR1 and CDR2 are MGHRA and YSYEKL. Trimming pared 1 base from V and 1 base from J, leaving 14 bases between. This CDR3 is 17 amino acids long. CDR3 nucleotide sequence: TGCGCCAGCAGCCAAGGATGGCGGGCAACAAGCAATCAGCCCCAGCATTTT. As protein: CASSQGWRATSNQPQHF.

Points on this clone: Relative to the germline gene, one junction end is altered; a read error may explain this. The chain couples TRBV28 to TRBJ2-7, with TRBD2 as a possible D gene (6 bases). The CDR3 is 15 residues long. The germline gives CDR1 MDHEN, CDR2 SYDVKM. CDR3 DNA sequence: TGTGCCAGCAGTCCACCCCTCTCGGGAGCAAAGAGGTATGACTTC. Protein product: CASSPPLSGAKRYDF.

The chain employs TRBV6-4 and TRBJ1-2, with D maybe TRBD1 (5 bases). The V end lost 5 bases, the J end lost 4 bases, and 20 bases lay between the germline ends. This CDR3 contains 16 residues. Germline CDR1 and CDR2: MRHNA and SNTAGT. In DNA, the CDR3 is TGTGCCAGCAGTCCCACGGCTAGGGGTGAGATCTATGGCTACACCTTC. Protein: CASSPTARGEIYGYTF.

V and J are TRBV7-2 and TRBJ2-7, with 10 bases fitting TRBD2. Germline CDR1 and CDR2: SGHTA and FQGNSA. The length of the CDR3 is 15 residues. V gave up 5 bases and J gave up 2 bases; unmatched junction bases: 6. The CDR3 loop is CASSISGGQTYEQYF. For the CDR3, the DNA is TGTGCCAGCAGCATTAGCGGGGGGCAAACCTACGAGCAGTACTTC.

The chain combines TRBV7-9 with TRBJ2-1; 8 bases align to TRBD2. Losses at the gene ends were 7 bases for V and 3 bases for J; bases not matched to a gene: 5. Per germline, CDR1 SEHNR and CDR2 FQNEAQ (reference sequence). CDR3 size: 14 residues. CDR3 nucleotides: TGTGCCAGCACAATAGCGGGGTACTACAATGAGCAGTTCTTC. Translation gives CASTIAGYYNEQFF.

The CDR3 sequence is CASSTYRGLETQYF. The CDR3 DNA reads as TGTGCCAGCAGCACATACAGGGGCCTGGAGACCCAGTACTTC. This sequence joins TRBV7-9 and TRBJ2-5; 7 bases match TRBD1. There are 14 residues in the CDR3. Trimming at V came to 5 bases and at J to 5 bases, leaving 8 bases not matched to a gene. Germline values: CDR1 SEHNR, CDR2 FQNEAQ (reference sequence).

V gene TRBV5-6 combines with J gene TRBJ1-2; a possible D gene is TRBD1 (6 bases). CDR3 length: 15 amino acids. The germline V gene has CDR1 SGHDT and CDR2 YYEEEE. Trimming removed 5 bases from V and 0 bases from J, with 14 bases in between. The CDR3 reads CASSPPDSTNYGYTF. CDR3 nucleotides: TGTGCCAGCAGTCCGCCGGACAGCACTAACTATGGCTACACCTTC.

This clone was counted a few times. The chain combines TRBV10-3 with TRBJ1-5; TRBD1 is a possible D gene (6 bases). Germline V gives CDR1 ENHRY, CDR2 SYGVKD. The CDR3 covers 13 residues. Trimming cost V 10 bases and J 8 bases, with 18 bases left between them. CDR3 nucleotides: TGTGCCAGTTCTGGGGGGGGCATGGAGCCCCAGCATTTT. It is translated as CASSGGGMEPQHF.

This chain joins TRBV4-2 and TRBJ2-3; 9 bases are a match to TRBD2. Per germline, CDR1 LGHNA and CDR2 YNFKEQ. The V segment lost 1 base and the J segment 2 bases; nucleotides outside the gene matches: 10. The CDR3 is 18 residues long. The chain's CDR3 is CASSQVFSGGTYTDTQYF. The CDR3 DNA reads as TGTGCCAGCAGCCAAGTTTTCAGCGGGGGGACCTACACAGATACGCAGTATTTT.

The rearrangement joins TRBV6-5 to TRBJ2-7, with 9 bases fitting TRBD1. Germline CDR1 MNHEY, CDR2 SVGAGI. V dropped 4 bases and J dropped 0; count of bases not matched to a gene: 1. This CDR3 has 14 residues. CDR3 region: CASSSGQGSYEQYF. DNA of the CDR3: TGTGCCAGCAGTTCGGGACAGGGCTCCTACGAGCAGTACTTC.

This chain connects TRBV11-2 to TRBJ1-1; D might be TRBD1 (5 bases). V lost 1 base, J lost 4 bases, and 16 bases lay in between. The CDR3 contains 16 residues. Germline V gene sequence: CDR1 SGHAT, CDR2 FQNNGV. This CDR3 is CASSLGNAGLITEAFF. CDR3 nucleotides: TGTGCCAGCAGCTTAGGCAACGCAGGGTTGATCACTGAAGCTTTCTTT.

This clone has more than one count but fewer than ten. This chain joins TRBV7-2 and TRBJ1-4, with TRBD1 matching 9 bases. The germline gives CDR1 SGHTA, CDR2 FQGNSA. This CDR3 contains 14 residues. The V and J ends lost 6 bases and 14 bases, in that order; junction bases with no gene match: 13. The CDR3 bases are TGTGCCAGCAGAATGGGACAGGGAGATTTCCGGCTGTTTTTT. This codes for CASRMGQGDFRLFF.

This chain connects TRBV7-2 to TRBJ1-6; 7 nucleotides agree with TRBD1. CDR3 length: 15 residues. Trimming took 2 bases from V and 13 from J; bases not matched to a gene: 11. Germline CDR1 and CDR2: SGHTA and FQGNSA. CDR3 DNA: TGTGCCAGCAGCTTAACGTACAGGGGCATGGAGCCCCTCCACTTT. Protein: CASSLTYRGMEPLHF. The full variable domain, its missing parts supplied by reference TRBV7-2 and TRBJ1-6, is GAGVSQSPSNKVTEKGKDVELRCDPISGHTALYWYRQSLGQGLEFLIYFQGNSAPDKSGLPSDRFSAERTGGSVSTLTIQRTQQEDSAVYLCASSLTYRGMEPLHFGNGTRLTVT.

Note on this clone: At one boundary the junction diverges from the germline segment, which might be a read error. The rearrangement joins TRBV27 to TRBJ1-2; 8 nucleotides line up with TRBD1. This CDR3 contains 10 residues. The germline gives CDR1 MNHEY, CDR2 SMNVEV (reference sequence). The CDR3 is CASSTLDRAF. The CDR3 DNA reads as TGTGCCAGCAGTACCTTGGACAGGGCGTTT.

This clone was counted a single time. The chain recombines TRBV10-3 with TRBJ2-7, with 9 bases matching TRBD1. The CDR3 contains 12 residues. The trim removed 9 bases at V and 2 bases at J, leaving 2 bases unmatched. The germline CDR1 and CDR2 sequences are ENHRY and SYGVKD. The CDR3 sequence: CAIRDRAYEQYF. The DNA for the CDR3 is TGTGCCATAAGGGACAGGGCCTACGAGCAGTACTTC.

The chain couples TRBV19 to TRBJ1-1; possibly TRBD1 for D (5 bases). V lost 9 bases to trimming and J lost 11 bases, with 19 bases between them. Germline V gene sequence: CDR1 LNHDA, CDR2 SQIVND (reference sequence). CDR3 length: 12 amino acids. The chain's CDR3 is CASWGGRKGAFF. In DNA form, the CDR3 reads TGTGCCAGCTGGGGGGGACGCAAAGGCGCTTTCTTT.

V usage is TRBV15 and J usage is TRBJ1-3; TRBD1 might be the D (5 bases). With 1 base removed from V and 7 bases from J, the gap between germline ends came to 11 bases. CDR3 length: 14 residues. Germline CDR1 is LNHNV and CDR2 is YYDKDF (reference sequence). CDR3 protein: CATSRGVGGNTIYF. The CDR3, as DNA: TGTGCCACCAGCAGAGGAGTCGGGGGGAACACCATATATTTT.

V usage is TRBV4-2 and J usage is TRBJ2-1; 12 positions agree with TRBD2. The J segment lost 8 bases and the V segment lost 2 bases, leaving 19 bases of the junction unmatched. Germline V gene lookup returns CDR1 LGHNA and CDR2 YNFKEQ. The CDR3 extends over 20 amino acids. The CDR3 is CASSQRLALVLAGGADEQFF. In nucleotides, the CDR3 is TGTGCCAGCAGCCAACGACTCGCCCTAGTCCTAGCGGGAGGGGCCGATGAGCAGTTCTTC.

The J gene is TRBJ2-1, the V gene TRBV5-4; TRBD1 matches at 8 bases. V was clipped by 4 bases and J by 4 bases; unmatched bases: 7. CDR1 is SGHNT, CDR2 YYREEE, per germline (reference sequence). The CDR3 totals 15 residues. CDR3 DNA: TGTGCCAGCAGCCTCCGGGACAGGCTATACAATGAGCAGTTCTTC. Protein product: CASSLRDRLYNEQFF. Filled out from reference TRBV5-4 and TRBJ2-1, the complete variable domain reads ETGVTQSPTHLIKTRGQQVTLRCSSQSGHNTVSWYQQALGQGPQFIFQYYREEENGRGNFPPRFSGLQFPNYSSELNVNALELDDSALYLCASSLRDRLYNEQFFGPGTRLTVL.

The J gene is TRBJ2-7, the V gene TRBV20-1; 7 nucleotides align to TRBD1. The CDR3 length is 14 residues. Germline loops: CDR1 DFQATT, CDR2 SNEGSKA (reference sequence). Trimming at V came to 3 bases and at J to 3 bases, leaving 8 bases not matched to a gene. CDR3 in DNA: TGCAGTGCTAGTAGGAACAGGGGAAGCTACGAGCAGTACTTC. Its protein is CSASRNRGSYEQYF.